Listed below are T cell receptor beta chains from one sample, sequenced in a study of blood T cell repertoires in COVID-19. Clones were sequenced by immunoSEQ multiplex PCR, and TCRdb holds only the in-frame ones, with some missing. The table records about 270,000 clones, around 86% of them present only once. What was sequenced was peripheral blood. All receptors derive from an older woman with active or convalescent COVID-19. CDR3s include the opening cysteine and the closing phenylalanine or tryptophan. The order of the fields is V gene, J gene, D gene, CDR3 protein. A D gene is named only where the DNA matches it firmly.

>TRBV11-3|TRBJ2-7|TRBD2
CASSLTSGGYEQYF
>TRBV10-1|TRBJ2-3|NA
CASSDVGRGRITNTQYF
>TRBV29-1|TRBJ1-1|NA
CSVVWAMNTEAFF
>TRBV5-1|TRBJ1-1|TRBD1
CASSLALGTGNTEAFF
>TRBV30|TRBJ1-3|NA
CAWSSGIRENTIYF
>TRBV30|TRBJ1-3|NA
CAWSSGRPGNTIYF
>TRBV12-3/TRBV12-4|TRBJ1-1|TRBD1
CASTLSTGGEAFF
>TRBV27|TRBJ2-2|NA
CASRELNANTGELFF
>TRBV9|TRBJ1-3|NA
CASSVGANSGNTIYF
>TRBV25-1|TRBJ1-2|NA
CASREKDSPFNYGYTF
>TRBV19|TRBJ1-5|TRBD1
CASSITGGNSNQPQHF
>TRBV19|TRBJ1-5|TRBD1
CASRDRGPWQPQHF